This T cell receptor (beta chain) was observed in a study of OX40 agonist ivuxolimab in advanced cancers. The wider study: Hepatocellular carcinoma, melanoma, renal cell or head and neck cancer affected the dose-escalation patients.

CDR1 and CDR2 from the germline V gene are SQVTM and ANQGSEA. V was clipped by 6 bases and J by 7 bases; unmatched bases: 10. This CDR3 has 14 residues. Libraries were prepared by immunoSEQ multiplex PCR; TCRdb keeps only in-frame clonotypes and omits some of them. Among approximately 75,000 clones listed, around four fifths were seen once. Sequenced here: CD4+ or CD8+ T cells sorted from blood, sampled in a trial of the OX40 agonist ivuxolimab. The rearrangement uses TRBV29-1 and TRBJ1-5; 9 positions match TRBD1. The sequence derives from an adult with an advanced solid tumor such as melanoma, head and neck, liver or kidney cancer. As DNA, the CDR3 is TGCAGCGTGTGGGACAGGGTACCAACCCAGCCCCAGCATTTT. This translates into CSVWDRVPTQPQHF.